This record covers a single TCR beta chain. The sample comes from a study of blood T cell repertoires in COVID-19. Across the whole study: PBMCs, B-cell-depleted T cells, or T cells were the source of the cDNA or gDNA that made up the material.

Original data processing: The assay estimated nucleated cells by amplifying reference gene primers. Clones were sequenced by immunoSEQ multiplex PCR, and TCRdb holds only the in-frame ones, with some missing. The V and J calls and clone size were taken over from that table, and D and trimming were inferred from the DNA. The sample has about 160,000 clones, roughly 90% seen once. Patients at the Seattle site were enrolled during active infection and followed longitudinally. This receptor was identified in a man in his thirties or forties with COVID-19, enrolled during active disease. The sequenced sample consisted of peripheral blood.

CDR3 DNA sequence: TGTGCCAGCAGTTTGGACGGGGGAGAGACCCAGTACTTC. This gives the protein CASSLDGGETQYF. The J gene is TRBJ2-5, the V gene TRBV28; tentative D call: TRBD2 (6 bases). The ends were cut back, 3 bases at V and 4 bases at J, with 9 bases in the middle. Looked up from germline, CDR1 is MDHEN and CDR2 is SYDVKM. This CDR3 has 13 amino acids.